The 10 T cell receptor beta chains presented below share a single source sample, sequenced in a study of identical twins. Using its own MiXCR run on the 5' RACE reads, TCRdb lists one record per CDR3 protein. The sample includes about 530,000 distinct CDR3 sequences, roughly 15% of them seen just once. This same sample was also part of a study on yellow fever vaccine responses in identical twins.

Sequencing was performed on CD4+ T cells sorted from blood. Source of these receptors: a young woman in good health.

The chain recombines TRBV20-1 with TRBJ2-4, with TRBD2 as a possible D gene (7 bases). CDR3 length equals 15 residues. Trimming pared 2 bases from V and 8 bases from J, leaving 19 bases between. CDR1 is DFQATT and CDR2 is SNEGSKA in the germline V gene (reference sequence). CDR3 residues: CSARRPGGARDIQYF. Written as DNA, the CDR3 is TGCAGTGCTAGACGGCCTGGGGGGGCCCGGGACATTCAGTACTTC.

Here the CDR3 DNA reads TGTGCCAGCAGTTTTTTTGGACAGGGGGTTGGCGAGCAGTTCTTC. Its protein product is CASSFFGQGVGEQFF. This chain joins TRBV12-3 or TRBV12-4 and TRBJ2-1, with TRBD1 identical over 10 bases. Trimming at V came to 3 bases and at J to 10 bases, leaving 9 bases not matched to a gene. CDR3 length: 15 amino acids.

This clonotype was observed a handful of times. The V and J genes are TRBV20-1 and TRBJ1-1, with D unclear. The V and J ends lost 5 bases and 1 base respectively, with 8 bases between them. There are 12 residues in the CDR3. Looked up from germline, CDR1 is DFQATT and CDR2 is SNEGSKA (reference sequence). The CDR3 DNA sequence: TGCAGTGCTCGTCACAAGAACACTGAAGCTTTCTTT. It encodes CSARHKNTEAFF.

This clonotype showed up just a few times. The rearrangement links TRBV28 to TRBJ2-1, with D possibly matching TRBD1 (6 bases). V lost 3 bases and J lost 6, with 12 bases in between. This CDR3 contains 14 residues. Germline V gene sequence: CDR1 MDHEN, CDR2 SYDVKM. This chain's CDR3 is CASSFGDILNEQFF. CDR3 coding DNA: TGTGCCAGCAGTTTCGGGGACATACTCAATGAGCAGTTCTTC.

A few counts support this clonotype. The chain couples TRBV6-5 to TRBJ2-3; a weak D match, TRBD2 (5 bases). This CDR3 has 15 residues. V shed 1 base and J shed 5 bases, with 13 bases lying between them. CDR1 and CDR2 from the germline V gene are MNHEY and SVGAGI. CDR3 protein: CASSYYGPRGDTQYF. In DNA form, the CDR3 reads TGTGCCAGCAGTTACTATGGCCCCCGGGGAGATACGCAGTATTTT.

The rearrangement joins TRBV10-3 to TRBJ1-1; D call uncertain. The V and J ends lost 4 bases and 7 bases respectively, with 10 bases between them. The CDR3 has 12 residues. CDR1 and CDR2 from the germline V gene are ENHRY and SYGVKD. In DNA, the CDR3 is TGTGCCATCAGTGTAGAGGGCGGTGAAGCTTTCTTT. This sequence encodes CAISVEGGEAFF.

This clonotype was recorded a few times. V is TRBV6-5 and J is TRBJ2-3, with D maybe TRBD1 (5 bases). Germline CDR1 reads MNHEY; CDR2 reads SVGAGI. The CDR3 runs to 14 residues. V lost 4 bases to trimming and J lost 2 bases, with 10 bases between them. Here the CDR3 DNA reads TGTGCCAGCAGTTCCGGACATCACACAGATACGCAGTATTTT. Translated: CASSSGHHTDTQYF.

This clonotype was found many times. The chain uses TRBV10-3 and TRBJ2-7, with a tentative D call TRBD1 (5 bases). The CDR3 is 15 residues long. Trimming took off 3 bases at V and 3 bases at J, with 15 bases between the two ends. Germline lookup yields CDR1 ENHRY and CDR2 SYGVKD. The CDR3 is CAISDPSRQSYEQYF. CDR3 DNA sequence: TGTGCCATCAGTGATCCTTCGCGACAGAGCTACGAGCAGTACTTC.

This clonotype was seen a few times. The chain recombines TRBV3-1 with TRBJ1-2; TRBD1 matches 10 bases. The CDR3 has 15 residues. Germline V gene data show CDR1 as LGHDT and CDR2 as YNNKEL (reference sequence). Trimming took 3 bases from V and 4 from J; bases not matched to a gene: 5. The CDR3 is CASSQVTGGGYGYTF. In DNA, the CDR3 is TGTGCCAGCAGCCAGGTGACAGGGGGCGGCTATGGCTACACCTTC.

The chain joins TRBV12-3 or TRBV12-4 to TRBJ1-2, with 12 bases that match TRBD1. V lost 4 bases to trimming and J lost 3 bases; unmatched junction nucleotides: 3. This CDR3 has 15 amino acids. The CDR3 sequence: CASSWGTGGDYGYTF. Here the CDR3 DNA reads TGTGCCAGCAGTTGGGGGACAGGGGGCGACTATGGCTACACCTTC.